One T cell receptor (beta chain) is described in this entry. This sample stems from a study of CXCR3-negative and CXCR3-positive naive CD8 T cells. The CDR3 has 13 amino acids. It was by 5' RACE with UMI labels that the TRB cDNA libraries were prepared. TCRdb reprocessed the 5' RACE reads and stores each CDR3 protein as one record, lacking DNA. Here the sample table reports 50,000 to 75,000 distinct CDR3 sequences. The material sequenced was naive CXCR3- CD8+ T cells from blood. Subset in this sample: CD45RO-CCR7+CD27+CD95- naive CD8+ T cells lacking CXCR3 (TNR3-). The rearrangement uses TRBV12-3 or TRBV12-4 and TRBJ2-7. The origin of this receptor is a human donor in good health. Some clones in this sample may be carry-over from other donors' samples. CDR3 sequence: CASSYPMGYEQYF.